The TCR beta chain under discussion was sequenced for a study of CXCR3-negative and CXCR3-positive naive CD8 T cells (dated by TCRdb to 2018 to 2020). Study-wide context: Some 130 million TRB reads were obtained in total, roughly 1.5 +/- 0.3 million reads per library. Data from about 12 donors, pooled across two independent experiments, went into the diversity and physicochemical repertoire analyses. Naive subsets from 5 or 6 donors and memory cells from 3 donors were included in the TRBV-TRBJ cluster analysis.

CDR3 length: 17 amino acids, cysteine to phenylalanine. There is no recorded DNA. The germline V gene encodes CDR1 SQVTM and CDR2 ANQGSEA. The run used a NextSeq 550. The Human TCR Profiling Kit (MiLaboratory) was used to make UMI-labeled 5' RACE TRB cDNA libraries. The full amount of extracted RNA was used for cDNA synthesis, and the full amount of resulting cDNA was used for PCR amplification. Libraries were prepared in parallel with an identical number of PCR cycles. As for the original processing: With a requirement of at least two reads per UMI, MIGEC and MiXCR extracted about 50,000 +/- 10,000 unique UMI-labeled TRB cDNA molecules per library. On average, about 40,000 +/- 10,000 functional in-frame TRB CDR3 nucleotide clonotypes lacking stop codons were found per library. After downsampling to 5000 UMI-labeled TRB molecules per sample, diversity metrics, including normalized Shannon-Wiener and Chao1, were computed in VDJtools. VDJtools was used to calculate clonotype-size-weighted physicochemical properties of the central five CDR3 residues, namely interaction energy, strength, volume and Kidera factor 4. TCRdb reprocessed the reads into one record per CDR3 protein sequence, lacking DNA. TCRdb's processing, not the authors' own work, is the source of the V and J calls. The sample's clone listing holds about 38,000 distinct CDR3 sequences. About 14% of the sample is in the top ten clones.

A remark on this clonotype: Its antigen is unknown.

What the work shows at the level of the full study, not this receptor alone: Freshly isolated PBMCs were used for most assays because CXCR3 expression went down partially after cryopreservation. Naive CXCR3-negative and CXCR3-positive cells from the same donor showed similar TRBV-TRBJ usage, whereas memory cells showed distinct patterns. Both naive subsets had comparably high repertoire diversity, while memory CD8+ T cells had much lower repertoire diversity. Because surface CD5, which is linked to self-reactivity in mice, was comparable between the naive subsets, TCR interaction strength was also inferred from TRB CDR3 physicochemical properties.

For each CD8+ T cell subset, flow sorting was done in triplicate, and a few hundred thousand cells per subset went directly into RLT lysis buffer. Using standard density gradient centrifugation, peripheral blood mononuclear cells were isolated from buffy coats. Total RNA was extracted from sorted cells using an RNeasy Mini Kit. The chain employs TRBV29-1 and TRBJ2-3; there is no DNA to check the TCRdb D call of TRBD2. This receptor was identified in a human donor in good health. Some clones in this sample may be carry-over from other donors' samples. Sequenced material: memory CD8+ T cells from blood. The cell subset or site label of this sample denotes: conventional CD8+ memory T cells (TMEM), sorted as controls. CDR3 protein: CSVRIPTTFTDTDTQYF.